The 3 T cell receptor beta chains in this list originate from one sample, sequenced in a study of OX40 agonist ivuxolimab in advanced cancers. Sequenced by immunoSEQ multiplex PCR; TCRdb stores in-frame clones only, minus some. The sample gives about 79,000 clones, about 88% of which show up once; over 0.9% is in the top ten. The sample was CD4+ or CD8+ T cells sorted from blood, taken in a trial of the OX40 agonist ivuxolimab. Source of these receptors: an adult with an advanced solid tumor such as melanoma, head and neck, liver or kidney cancer.

This clone was picked up one time. The chain couples TRBV25-1 to TRBJ2-5, with a tentative D call TRBD2 (7 bases). Germline V gives CDR1 MGHDK, CDR2 SYGVNS. The CDR3 is 15 amino acids. Trimming shortened V by 8 bases and J by 3 bases, and 19 bases separated the two germline ends. CDR3 in DNA: TGTGCCAGCCGGAGGGAGGGGGGGCCGGAAGAGACCCAGTACTTC. Translation gives CASRREGGPEETQYF.

The V call is TRBV11-3, the J call TRBJ1-1; D is possibly TRBD1 (6 bases). V was shortened by 5 bases and J by 0 bases, with 19 bases between the two germline ends. The CDR3 is 17 residues long. Germline V lookup: CDR1 SGHNT, CDR2 YENEEA. The CDR3 reads CASSPPAGGDMNTEAFF. The CDR3 region has the DNA TGTGCCAGCAGCCCCCCGGCAGGTGGGGACATGAACACTGAAGCTTTCTTT.

The chain uses TRBV18 and TRBJ1-3; 8 nucleotides agree with TRBD1. The CDR3 spans 16 residues. J lost 0 bases, V lost 6 bases, and 7 bases had no gene match. Germline V CDR1 and CDR2: KGHSH, LQKENI. CDR3 region: CASSRTGGSSGNTIYF. As DNA, the CDR3 is TGTGCCAGCTCGCGTACAGGGGGGAGCTCTGGAAACACCATATATTTT.